These 14 T cell receptor beta chains came from one sample sequenced in a study of blood T cell repertoires in COVID-19. Some clones are missing from TCRdb's copy, which holds only in-frame ones; the method was immunoSEQ multiplex PCR. The sample records about 260,000 clones, about 86% being singletons. The sequenced sample was PBMCs or T cells enriched from blood (not recorded which). The receptors stem from a man aged 25 to 45 with acute COVID-19.

The rearrangement joins TRBV19 to TRBJ1-2, with TRBD1 as a possible D gene (6 bases). In germline, CDR1 is LNHDA, CDR2 SQIVND (reference sequence). The V and J ends lost 7 bases and 8 bases respectively, with 17 bases between them. The CDR3 is 13 residues long. This CDR3 reads CASNYPPDRGYTF. CDR3 bases: TGTGCCAGTAATTATCCCCCCGACAGGGGCTACACCTTC.

The chain carries TRBV19 and TRBJ1-5; 9 bases agree with TRBD1. This CDR3 spans 16 amino acids. V shed 4 bases and J 4 bases; nucleotides not matched to a gene: 8. Germline CDR1 LNHDA, CDR2 SQIVND (reference sequence). This CDR3 reads CASSNFAGQGNQPQHF. The DNA of the CDR3 is TGTGCCAGTAGTAACTTCGCGGGACAGGGAAATCAGCCCCAGCATTTT.

V gene TRBV5-4 combines with J gene TRBJ2-5, with TRBD2 matching 8 bases. The CDR3 extends over 16 amino acids. After removal of 4 bases from V and 4 bases from J, the junction contained 12 bases not matched to a gene. From germline, CDR1 is SGHNT and CDR2 YYREEE (reference sequence). The CDR3 DNA follows: TGTGCCAGCAGCAGGTGGTCGGGAGGGCCGGTAGAGACCCAGTACTTC. It is translated as CASSRWSGGPVETQYF.

This chain connects TRBV28 to TRBJ2-4; D unresolved. In germline, CDR1 is MDHEN, CDR2 SYDVKM. The V end was cut by 6 bases, the J end by 5 bases, with 8 bases between. This CDR3 has 12 residues. The CDR3 loop reads CASSPFENIQYF. CDR3 DNA sequence: TGTGCCAGCAGCCCATTTGAAAACATTCAGTACTTC.

The chain recombines TRBV5-1 with TRBJ2-7; D is perhaps TRBD2 (6 bases). CDR1 is SGHRS, CDR2 YFSETQ, per germline. The CDR3 sequence is 14 residues long. CDR3 DNA sequence: TGTGCCAGCAGCTTGGGACTCGGCAACTACGAGCAGTACGTC. Residues: CASSLGLGNYEQYV.

The chain has TRBV7-9 and TRBJ2-1; 8 nucleotides match TRBD2. Trimming at V came to 6 bases and at J to 4 bases, leaving 5 bases not matched to a gene. The germline V gene has CDR1 SEHNR and CDR2 FQNEAQ (reference sequence). The CDR3 length is 14 residues. The DNA for the CDR3 is TGTGCCAGCAGTCAGATAGCGGGGTACAATGAGCAGTTCTTC. Amino acids: CASSQIAGYNEQFF.

The rearrangement joins TRBV14 to TRBJ2-2; 8 bases are shared with TRBD1. Germline CDR1 and CDR2: SGHDN and FVKESK. CDR3 length: 16 residues. The J segment lost 2 bases and the V segment lost 4 bases, leaving 6 bases of the junction unmatched. The CDR3 bases are TGTGCCAGCAGCCCGACAGGGGTCGGAAACACCGGGGAGCTGTTTTTT. This gives the protein CASSPTGVGNTGELFF.

This rearrangement joins TRBV6-2 or TRBV6-3 to TRBJ2-3; 10 positions agree with TRBD1. The CDR3 is 15 residues long. Germline lookup yields CDR1 MNHEY and CDR2 SVGEGT. V lost 4 bases to trimming and J lost 4 bases; unmatched junction nucleotides: 5. CDR3 protein: CASSSGDRGPDTQYF. The CDR3 DNA is TGTGCCAGCAGTTCGGGGGACAGGGGCCCAGATACGCAGTATTTT.

CDR3 coding DNA: TGTGCCAGTATGGAGGGTGGTTGGGGTACGCAGTATTTT. This translates into CASMEGGWGTQYF. The gene calls are TRBV19 and TRBJ2-3; TRBD2 might be the D (6 bases). In germline, CDR1 is LNHDA, CDR2 SQIVND (reference sequence). V was pared by 7 bases and J by 8 bases, with 16 bases between. The CDR3 has 13 amino acids.

J is TRBJ1-1 and V is TRBV29-1; the match to TRBD1 covers 8 bases. CDR1 is SQVTM, CDR2 ANQGSEA, per germline. There are 15 residues in the CDR3. V was clipped by 7 bases and J by 0 bases; unmatched bases: 10. This chain's CDR3 is CSGGWDRRLNTEAFF. The CDR3 DNA reads as TGCAGCGGGGGGTGGGACAGGAGGTTGAACACTGAAGCTTTCTTT.

The chain joins TRBV7-9 to TRBJ2-1, with 8 bases identical to TRBD2. The CDR3 has 13 residues. Germline CDR1 is SEHNR and CDR2 is FQNEAQ (reference sequence). The V and J ends lost 6 bases and 8 bases, in that order; junction bases with no gene match: 6. The CDR3 region is CASRREGFYEQFF. The CDR3 region has the DNA TGTGCCAGCAGACGGGAGGGGTTCTATGAGCAGTTCTTC.

This sequence joins TRBV7-9 and TRBJ2-1; TRBD2 agrees at 8 bases. Germline CDR1 SEHNR, CDR2 FQNEAQ (reference sequence). Trimming took 1 base from V and 7 from J; bases not matched to a gene: 6. This CDR3 has 15 residues. CDR3 residues: CASSLVAGRLNEQFF. The CDR3 DNA reads as TGTGCCAGCAGCTTAGTAGCGGGAAGGCTTAATGAGCAGTTCTTC. Using reference TRBV7-9 and TRBJ2-1 for the parts outside the CDR3, the full variable domain is DTGVSQNPRHKITKRGQNVTFRCDPISEHNRLYWYRQTLGQGPEFLTYFQNEAQLEKSRLLSDRFSAERPKGSFSTLEIQRTEQGDSAMYLCASSLVAGRLNEQFFGPGTRLTVL.

The chain is built from TRBV7-9 and TRBJ2-1, with D possibly TRBD2 on 7 matching bases. V gave up 6 bases and J gave up 0 bases, with 15 bases separating them. Germline V gene data show CDR1 as SEHNR and CDR2 as FQNEAQ (reference sequence). The CDR3 contains 16 residues. The CDR3 region is CASRSVGGGSYNEQFF. CDR3 coding DNA: TGTGCCAGCAGATCGGTGGGAGGGGGCTCCTACAATGAGCAGTTCTTC.

The CDR3 is CAIPIDRGLGNTIYF. The CDR3 DNA reads as TGTGCCATACCGATAGACAGGGGTTTAGGAAACACCATATATTTT. The V call is TRBV19, the J call TRBJ1-3, with 8 bases fitting TRBD1. V trimming: 10 bases; J trimming: 4 bases; junction bases outside the gene matches: 12. Germline CDR1 reads LNHDA; CDR2 reads SQIVND (reference sequence). This CDR3 is built from 15 residues.